The T cell receptor (beta chain) described here comes from a study of blood T cells in healthy people across ages. This clonotype was recorded a few times. Next came a second PCR, run for about 7 to 12 cycles, which used a sample-barcoded 5' primer along with a J-beta primer mix. Each of the samples gave a minimum of 2.5 million paired-end reads that contained CDR3. TCRdb independently ran MiXCR on the 5' RACE reads; one entry per CDR3 protein. Counted here are hundreds of thousands of distinct CDR3 sequences, 20% to 30% occurring once; the ten biggest clones make up 8% to 10%. The sample also formed part of further work on T cells of mothers and their children. That study adds: Donation came from three healthy Caucasian mothers together with their six children.

The sequenced sample was blood. The receptor's source is a boy between 10 and 17 years old in good health.

CDR3 in amino acids: CASSKAGTDYVQQYF. The CDR3 nucleotides are TGTGCCAGCAGCAAAGCAGGGACAGACTACGTCCAGCAGTACTTC. This chain uses TRBV21-1 with TRBJ2-7; the table's D call, TRBD1, has no DNA check behind it. TRBV21-1 constitutes a pseudogene. The CDR3 consists of 15 residues.